This T cell receptor beta chain is drawn from a study of blood T cell repertoires in COVID-19. Germline loops: CDR1 KGHDR, CDR2 SFDVKD. The CDR3 is made up of 17 amino acids. The V gene end was trimmed by 1 base and the J gene end by 2 bases; junction bases not matched to a gene: 4. Some clones are missing from TCRdb's copy, which holds only in-frame ones; the method was immunoSEQ multiplex PCR. Altogether tens of thousands of clones are present, 75% to 90% being singletons, with the ten largest covering 18%. The TCR was taken from a woman aged 55-69 years with COVID-19, enrolled during active disease. Sequenced input: peripheral blood. The rearrangement links TRBV24-1 to TRBJ2-2, with TRBD2 matching 9 bases. CDR3 sequence reads: CATSDLLAGANTGELFF. The CDR3 DNA reads TGTGCCACCAGTGATTTACTAGCGGGTGCAAACACCGGGGAGCTGTTTTTT.